Below, one T cell receptor beta chain is given with its context. Its antigen remains unidentified. The CDR3 is 14 residues long. Germline CDR1 and CDR2: GTSNPN and SVGIG (reference sequence). Trimming cost V 3 bases and J 5 bases; bases outside gene matches: 9. Sequencing used immunoSEQ multiplex PCR; TCRdb keeps in-frame clones, though not all of them. The sample has around 8,400 clones; about four fifths are singletons. This sample is drawn from a study of T cell clonotyping in hematopoietic cell transplantation. General study points: Broader posttransplant TCR repertoire diversity was predicted by graft donor and pretransplant recipient Inverse Simpson Index values. No sorting was done, leaving CD4 and CD8 contributions mixed.

Sequences were derived from peripheral blood mononuclear cells, sampled 180 days after allogeneic stem cell transplant. This TCR was sampled from a female patient aged 50-59 years who had an allogeneic stem cell transplant from an unrelated donor, so the T cells may come from the graft donor. Some clones in this sample may be carry-over from other donors' samples. The rearrangement joins TRBV30 to TRBJ2-7; 8 positions agree with TRBD1. CDR3 in DNA: TGTGCCTGGAGAGCAGGGGGCGCAATCCACGAGCAGTACTTC. Its translation: CAWRAGGAIHEQYF. The whole variable domain, remainder taken from reference TRBV30 and TRBJ2-7, is SQTIHQWPATLVQPVGSPLSLECTVEGTSNPNLYWYRQAAGRGLQLLFYSVGIGQISSEVPQNLSASRPQDRQFILSSKKLLLSDSGFYLCAWRAGGAIHEQYFGPGTRLTVT.